The clone carrying this T cell receptor beta chain was found a few times. Its antigen remains unknown. V lost 2 bases, J lost 1 base, and 2 bases stayed unmatched. Germline V CDR1 and CDR2: MGHRA, YSYEKL. The length of the CDR3 is 15 residues. This sample was taken from a study of T cells in Graves' hyperthyroidism and ophthalmopathy. Overall study findings and caveats: Within blood appeared most thyroid clonotypes that had expanded above 0.001. In the analysis, a 13 V-J model separated ophthalmopathy from stable hyperthyroidism.

Researchers took RNA transcripts and amplified the TCR beta CDR3 regions from them. During a first-round RT-PCR of the TCR CDR3, the HTBI primer set was used. TCRdb analysed the multiplex PCR reads with MiXCR anew, one entry per CDR3 protein. Among 650,000 to 850,000 distinct CDR3 sequences, under 20% were seen once, and the ten largest hold 16%. Lactation, pregnancy, other autoimmune disease or uncontrolled infection excluded patients. V gene TRBV4-1 combines with J gene TRBJ1-1; 9 bases are a match to TRBD1. This sequence was found in a woman aged 50 to 60 with Graves' hyperthyroidism that later progressed to Graves' ophthalmopathy. Material: blood. CDR3 amino acids: CASSQLQGANTEAFF. CDR3 coding DNA: TGCGCCAGCAGCCAATTACAGGGGGCGAACACTGAAGCTTTCTTT.